Each of the 12 T cell receptor beta chains below was sequenced from the same sample in a study of response to subunit inactivated influenza vaccine. TCRdb used MiXCR to reprocess the RT-PCR reads, holding one entry per CDR3 protein. The sample records some 800,000 distinct CDR3 sequences, 21% being singletons. Sequences were derived from PBMCs from blood, sampled about 5 days after vaccination. The receptors here all came from a man aged 50 to 59 who received an inactivated influenza vaccine.

This clonotype was observed a handful of times. The gene calls are TRBV7-9 and TRBJ1-1; no definite D call. Germline values: CDR1 SEHNR, CDR2 FQNEAQ (reference sequence). The V end was cut by 2 bases, the J end by 5 bases, with 15 bases between. The CDR3 loop spans 15 amino acids. CDR3 loop: CASSLYVGKTTEAFF. CDR3 coding DNA: TGTGCCAGCAGCTTATATGTGGGGAAAACAACTGAAGCTTTCTTT.

This clonotype has at least ten counts. The gene calls are TRBV9 and TRBJ2-2; maybe TRBD1 (6 bases). From germline, CDR1 is SGDLS and CDR2 YYNGEE. This CDR3 is built from 13 residues. V was cut by 3 bases and J by 6 bases, with 9 bases left in between. The chain's CDR3 is CASSAGVAGELFF. CDR3 bases: TGTGCCAGCAGCGCAGGGGTGGCCGGGGAGCTGTTTTTT.

The CDR3 DNA follows: TGCAGCGTTGACGGGCGGGGGCCCCACACAGATACGCAGTATTTT. Amino acid sequence: CSVDGRGPHTDTQYF. This chain connects TRBV29-1 to TRBJ2-3, with TRBD2 as a possible D gene (7 bases). Trimming stripped 3 bases from V and 2 bases from J, with 15 bases between. The CDR3 contains 15 residues. Germline V gives CDR1 SQVTM, CDR2 ANQGSEA.

This clonotype was counted a few times. The chain joins TRBV12-3 or TRBV12-4 to TRBJ2-5; 7 bases match TRBD1. The trim removed 6 bases at V and 2 bases at J, leaving 9 bases unmatched. This CDR3 contains 15 residues. The CDR3 DNA reads as TGTGCCAGCAGCCGACAGGGTGGGGAACAAGAGACCCAGTACTTC. Its translation is CASSRQGGEQETQYF.

This chain connects TRBV10-3 to TRBJ2-5; 8 bases map to TRBD2. CDR1 is ENHRY and CDR2 is SYGVKD in the germline V gene. The CDR3 extends over 17 amino acids. With 0 bases clipped from V and 1 base from J, the junction kept 7 bases outside the gene matches. The CDR3 reads CAISESKGSGVQETQYF. The CDR3 DNA reads as TGTGCCATCAGTGAGTCGAAAGGTAGCGGGGTCCAAGAGACCCAGTACTTC.

This clonotype has at least ten counts. This chain joins TRBV20-1 and TRBJ1-2; D might be TRBD1 (5 bases). The CDR3 contains 14 residues. Trimming shortened V by 3 bases and J by 2 bases, and 13 bases separated the two germline ends. The germline CDR1 and CDR2 sequences are DFQATT and SNEGSKA (reference sequence). CDR3 DNA sequence: TGCAGTGCTAGTGATGTCGGGGGGAACTATGGCTACACCTTC. Translated: CSASDVGGNYGYTF.

The chain's CDR3 is CATSRRGQGADEQYF. Written as DNA, the CDR3 is TGTGCCACCAGCAGACGAGGACAGGGTGCCGACGAGCAGTACTTC. The chain is built from TRBV15 and TRBJ2-7; 8 nucleotides line up with TRBD1. Germline V gives CDR1 LNHNV, CDR2 YYDKDF (reference sequence). This CDR3 is 15 amino acids long. Losses at the gene ends were 2 bases for V and 5 bases for J; bases not matched to a gene: 8.

This clonotype was counted at least ten times. The gene calls are TRBV28 and TRBJ1-1, with a tentative D call TRBD1 (5 bases). Trimming stripped 3 bases from V and 10 bases from J, with 15 bases between. Germline V gene sequence: CDR1 MDHEN, CDR2 SYDVKM. This CDR3 is 13 amino acids long. CDR3 DNA sequence: TGTGCCAGCAGTTTTGACCTGACAGTGAGAGCTTTCTTT. It translates to CASSFDLTVRAFF. Full variable domain (remainder filled in from reference TRBV28 and TRBJ1-1): DVKVTQSSRYLVKRTGEKVFLECVQDMDHENMFWYRQDPGLGLRLIYFSYDVKMKEKGDIPEGYSVSREKKERFSLILESASTNQTSMYLCASSFDLTVRAFFGQGTRLTVV.

This clonotype was seen only a few times. The genes are TRBV4-3 and TRBJ1-3; D is perhaps TRBD1 (6 bases). The CDR3 totals 15 residues. From germline, CDR1 is LGHNA and CDR2 YSLEER. V lost 2 bases to trimming and J lost 3 bases, with 11 bases between them. The CDR3 reads CASSQSQGIGNTIYF. The CDR3 DNA reads as TGCGCCAGCAGCCAAAGCCAGGGGATTGGAAACACCATATATTTT.

The chain links TRBV11-2 to TRBJ2-5; D remains ambiguous. Germline values: CDR1 SGHAT, CDR2 FQNNGV. This CDR3 has 18 residues. V dropped 0 bases and J dropped 5 bases, with 22 bases sitting between them. As DNA, the CDR3 is TGTGCCAGCAGCTTAGAACGGCGGTTGTCTTTAATGGGGGAGACCCAGTACTTC. Translation: CASSLERRLSLMGETQYF.

The CDR3 bases are TGTGCCAGCAGCTTCAGGGGATCGTTGTTCTTC. This encodes CASSFRGSLFF. The chain combines TRBV7-8 with TRBJ2-1, with D possibly being TRBD1 (6 bases). CDR1 is SGHVS, CDR2 FQNEAQ, per germline. The V gene lost 3 bases and the J gene lost 15 bases, with 12 bases spanning the gap. This CDR3 is built from 11 residues. The full variable domain, rest sourced from reference TRBV7-8 and TRBJ2-1, is GAGVSQSPRYKVAKRGQDVALRCDPISGHVSLFWYQQALGQGPEFLTYFQNEAQLDKSGLPSDRFFAERPEGSVSTLKIQRTQQEDSAVYLCASSFRGSLFFGPGTRLTVL.

The CDR3 bases are TGTGCCAGCAGCTTAGTAGTTCCAGGGGGACCTTCACCCCTCCACTTT. This sequence encodes CASSLVVPGGPSPLHF. This chain uses TRBV7-9 with TRBJ1-6; TRBD1 aligns across 7 bases. The CDR3 consists of 16 residues. CDR1 and CDR2 (germline): SEHNR, FQNEAQ (reference sequence). With V trimmed by 1 base and J by 9 bases, 9 bases remained unmatched.